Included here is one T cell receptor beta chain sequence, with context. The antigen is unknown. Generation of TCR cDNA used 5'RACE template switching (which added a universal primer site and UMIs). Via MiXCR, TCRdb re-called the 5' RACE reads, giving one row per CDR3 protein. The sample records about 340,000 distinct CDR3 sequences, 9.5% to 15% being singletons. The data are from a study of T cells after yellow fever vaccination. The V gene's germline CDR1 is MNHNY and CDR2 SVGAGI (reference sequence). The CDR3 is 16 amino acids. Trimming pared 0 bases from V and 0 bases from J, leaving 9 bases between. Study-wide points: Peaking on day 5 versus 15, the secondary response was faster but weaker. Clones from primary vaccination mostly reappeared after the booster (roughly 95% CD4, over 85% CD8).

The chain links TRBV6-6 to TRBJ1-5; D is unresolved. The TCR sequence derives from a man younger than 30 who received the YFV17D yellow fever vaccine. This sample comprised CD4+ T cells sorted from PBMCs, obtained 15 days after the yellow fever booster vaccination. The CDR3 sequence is CASSYSSQPSNQPQHF. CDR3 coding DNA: TGTGCCAGCAGTTACTCGAGCCAGCCTAGCAATCAGCCCCAGCATTTT.